These 25 T cell receptor beta chains came from one sample sequenced in a study of post-analysis software for immune sequencing data. Prepared libraries of TCR beta cDNA carried unique molecular identifiers. TCRdb fed the PCR reads into MiXCR, producing one record per CDR3 protein. The sample contains around 200,000 distinct CDR3 sequences, about 30% of which appear only once. Their antigens remain unidentified. Findings of the study overall: The five TRBV segments detected at higher frequency in patients than in controls included TRBV5-6, TRBV5-1 and TRBV20-1.

Sequencing input: blood. The receptors were gathered from a girl aged 2-17 years with multiple sclerosis.

This clonotype was picked up many times. The chain recombines TRBV10-3 with TRBJ2-7, with 9 bases that match TRBD1. CDR3 length equals 17 residues. V lost 3 bases to trimming and J lost 3 bases; unmatched junction nucleotides: 12. Germline V CDR1 and CDR2: ENHRY, SYGVKD. The CDR3 sequence is CAISEWTGEGISYEQYF. The CDR3 bases are TGTGCCATCAGTGAATGGACAGGGGAGGGGATAAGCTACGAGCAGTACTTC.

The chain links TRBV20-1 to TRBJ1-1; no clear D gene. Germline CDR1 and CDR2: DFQATT and SNEGSKA (reference sequence). Trimming shortened V by 0 bases and J by 11 bases, and 22 bases separated the two germline ends. CDR3 size: 15 residues. The CDR3 nucleotides read TGCAGTGCTAGAGATCTGTCCAAATCCAACATTGAGGCTTTCTTT. This codes for CSARDLSKSNIEAFF.

Only a few counts were recorded for this clonotype. The rearrangement uses TRBV5-1 and TRBJ2-3, with 9 bases fitting TRBD1. The CDR3 sequence is 16 residues long. In germline, CDR1 is SGHRS, CDR2 YFSETQ. V shed 0 bases, J shed 1 base, and the junction held 3 bases outside the gene matches. DNA for the CDR3: TGCGCCAGCAGCTTGGGGACAGGGGACCGCACAGATACGCAGTATTTT. This encodes CASSLGTGDRTDTQYF.

The V and J genes are TRBV5-6 and TRBJ1-1; D is ambiguous. There are 14 residues in the CDR3. Germline V lookup: CDR1 SGHDT, CDR2 YYEEEE. V was clipped by 4 bases and J by 4 bases, with 14 bases between them. The CDR3 here is CASSRRGKSTEAFF. CDR3 nucleotides: TGTGCCAGCAGCCGCCGGGGTAAATCCACTGAAGCTTTCTTT.

This clonotype was counted between two and nine times. The J gene is TRBJ2-7, the V gene TRBV5-1; D gene unclear. Germline V lookup: CDR1 SGHRS, CDR2 YFSETQ. The CDR3 runs to 14 residues. V gave up 5 bases and J gave up 5 bases, with 17 bases separating them. CDR3 residues: CASRVNPPINEQYF. CDR3 DNA: TGCGCCAGCAGAGTAAACCCCCCCATCAACGAGCAGTACTTC.

This clonotype showed up many times. The rearrangement uses TRBV5-1 and TRBJ2-7; 7 bases fit TRBD2. The CDR3 is 14 residues long. Germline CDR1 SGHRS, CDR2 YFSETQ. V trimming: 4 bases; J trimming: 2 bases; junction bases outside the gene matches: 6. CDR3 in amino acids: CASSRTGGPYEQYF. The CDR3 DNA is TGCGCCAGCAGCAGGACGGGAGGTCCCTACGAGCAGTACTTC.

Only a few counts were recorded for this clonotype. The chain is built from TRBV7-9 and TRBJ2-3; 12 nucleotides line up with TRBD1. CDR1 and CDR2 (germline): SEHNR, FQNEAQ (reference sequence). The CDR3 extends over 15 amino acids. Trimming at V came to 5 bases and at J to 4 bases, leaving 4 bases not matched to a gene. CDR3 region: CASSPGTGGADTQYF. The CDR3 nucleotides are TGTGCCAGCAGCCCCGGGACAGGGGGCGCAGATACGCAGTATTTT.

The chain joins TRBV6-1 to TRBJ2-7; D might be TRBD1 (6 bases). The CDR3 extends over 14 amino acids. Germline CDR1 and CDR2: MNHNS and SASEGT. V was clipped by 2 bases and J by 12 bases, with 20 bases between them. The CDR3 DNA is TGTGCCAGCAGTGAAACCGCCAGGGGAAAGGTCGGGTACTTC. Translating it yields CASSETARGKVGYF.

Ten or more counts support this clonotype. The V and J genes are TRBV29-1 and TRBJ2-2, with 12 nucleotides matching TRBD1. Germline values: CDR1 SQVTM, CDR2 ANQGSEA. Unmatched junction bases numbered 3, after V lost 3 bases and J lost 4 bases. The length of the CDR3 is 15 residues. In DNA, the CDR3 is TGCAGCGTTGAGGGGACAGGGGGCGTCACCGGGGAGCTGTTTTTT. Translating it yields CSVEGTGGVTGELFF.

The chain couples TRBV7-9 to TRBJ2-7; TRBD2 agrees at 10 bases. The CDR3 loop spans 16 amino acids. The ends lost 5 bases at V and 1 base at J; junction bases unmatched: 8. From germline, CDR1 is SEHNR and CDR2 FQNEAQ (reference sequence). DNA of the CDR3: TGTGCCAGCAGCCCCCCTAGCGGGAGTAGTTCCTACGAGCAGTACTTC. It is translated as CASSPPSGSSSYEQYF.

This clonotype was observed at least ten times. The chain uses TRBV6-5 and TRBJ2-5; 7 nucleotides align to TRBD1. From germline, CDR1 is MNHEY and CDR2 SVGAGI. The V and J ends lost 4 bases and 1 base, in that order; junction bases with no gene match: 3. The CDR3 spans 14 residues. The CDR3 nucleotides are TGTGCCAGCAGTTGGGGACAGCTCCAAGAGACCCAGTACTTC. Its translation is CASSWGQLQETQYF.

This clonotype has ten or more counts. This chain uses TRBV29-1 with TRBJ2-3; TRBD2 matches 8 bases. Germline CDR1 reads SQVTM; CDR2 reads ANQGSEA. The CDR3 is 15 amino acids. Trimming at V came to 7 bases and at J to 2 bases, leaving 11 bases not matched to a gene. CDR3 sequence reads: CSAMGTSGSTDTQYF. The CDR3 DNA reads TGCAGCGCCATGGGTACTAGCGGATCCACAGATACGCAGTATTTT.

This clonotype has more than one count but fewer than ten. V and J are TRBV20-1 and TRBJ2-2; D may be TRBD1 (6 bases). Germline CDR1 is DFQATT and CDR2 is SNEGSKA (reference sequence). Deletions cut 6 bases from V and 4 bases from J, with 12 bases between. The CDR3 extends over 13 amino acids. The CDR3 bases are TGCAGTGCACAGGGAAAAATCACCGGGGAGCTGTTTTTT. Its protein is CSAQGKITGELFF.

This clonotype came up many times. This sequence joins TRBV5-1 and TRBJ2-7, with D uncertain. Trimming stripped 6 bases from V and 3 bases from J, with 19 bases between. CDR3 length: 15 residues. The V gene's germline CDR1 is SGHRS and CDR2 YFSETQ. CDR3 loop: CASTPAGLQNYEQYF. The DNA of the CDR3 is TGCGCCAGCACTCCAGCCGGGCTACAAAACTACGAGCAGTACTTC.

This clonotype was detected only a few times. CDR3 sequence reads: CASSTTVTGLAGETQYF. The DNA for the CDR3 is TGTGCCAGCAGCACCACCGTTACGGGACTAGCAGGGGAGACCCAGTACTTC. The chain combines TRBV2 with TRBJ2-5; 9 nucleotides match TRBD2. Trimming at V came to 6 bases and at J to 5 bases, leaving 16 bases not matched to a gene. The V gene's germline CDR1 is SNHLY and CDR2 FYNNEI. The CDR3 runs 17 residues.

This clonotype was recorded at least ten times. The chain is built from TRBV7-2 and TRBJ2-1; D is unclear. This CDR3 comprises 12 residues. V gave up 3 bases and J gave up 6 bases, with 6 bases separating them. Germline V gene lookup returns CDR1 SGHTA and CDR2 FQGNSA. CDR3 sequence: CASSFQANEQFF. CDR3 bases: TGTGCCAGCAGCTTTCAAGCCAATGAGCAGTTCTTC.

The chain couples TRBV30 to TRBJ2-7; tentatively, D is TRBD2 (6 bases). This CDR3 contains 13 residues. Germline V gives CDR1 GTSNPN, CDR2 SVGIG (reference sequence). Between the trimmed V and J ends, which lost 2 bases and 2 bases, there was a span of 10 bases. CDR3 sequence reads: CAWSTGVTYEQYF. CDR3 nucleotides: TGTGCCTGGAGTACGGGGGTGACCTACGAGCAGTACTTC.

This clonotype was observed at least ten times. This chain links TRBV6-5 with TRBJ1-4, with D perhaps TRBD1 (5 bases). CDR3 length: 13 amino acids. V lost 3 bases and J lost 7, with 9 bases in between. The V gene's germline CDR1 is MNHEY and CDR2 SVGAGI. DNA for the CDR3: TGTGCCAGCAGTTATGGGGGTGGTGAAAAACTGTTTTTT. Translating gives CASSYGGGEKLFF.

The rearrangement uses TRBV2 and TRBJ2-7, with TRBD2 as a possible D gene (5 bases). The CDR3 consists of 13 residues. The V gene lost 1 base and the J gene lost 5 bases, with 9 bases spanning the gap. Per the germline V gene, CDR1 is SNHLY and CDR2 is FYNNEI. CDR3 sequence: CASSEGRGHEQYF. Here the CDR3 DNA reads TGTGCCAGCAGTGAAGGTAGAGGGCACGAGCAGTACTTC.

This clonotype was seen only once. A much larger clone differs from this one at a single base, so this may be a read error. CDR3 bases: TGTGCCACCTCATCGGGGGGCTATAACAATGAGCGGTTCTTC. Translating it yields CATSSGGYNNERFF. This sequence joins TRBV28 and TRBJ2-1, with D possibly TRBD2 on 7 matching bases. Germline CDR1 is MDHEN and CDR2 is SYDVKM. This CDR3 has 14 residues.

Only one count was recorded for this clonotype. The rearrangement uses TRBV29-1 and TRBJ2-7; 12 bases agree with TRBD2. The DNA end lines up better with TRBJ2-5; the J call may be wrong. This CDR3 is built from 14 residues. From germline, CDR1 is SQVTM and CDR2 ANQGSEA. This CDR3 is CSVVLAGGAETQYF. The DNA of the CDR3 is TGCAGCGTTGTACTAGCGGGGGGAGCAGAGACCCAGTACTTC.

V and J are TRBV6-6 and TRBJ1-1; 7 nucleotides agree with TRBD1. The CDR3 is made up of 12 amino acids. Germline assignment: CDR1 MNHNY and CDR2 SVGAGI (reference sequence). After removal of 2 bases from V and 9 bases from J, the junction contained 3 bases not matched to a gene. CDR3 in amino acids: CASSYDRAQAFF. The CDR3 DNA reads TGTGCCAGCAGTTACGACAGGGCGCAAGCTTTCTTT.

The chain joins TRBV28 to TRBJ2-2; the match to TRBD1 covers 7 bases. This CDR3 contains 15 residues. The V and J ends lost 6 bases and 7 bases, in that order; junction bases with no gene match: 11. Germline V gene data show CDR1 as MDHEN and CDR2 as SYDVKM. CDR3 in amino acids: CASSTPGQTIGELFF. The CDR3 DNA follows: TGTGCCAGCAGCACGCCGGGACAGACTATCGGGGAGCTGTTTTTT.

In nucleotides, the CDR3 is TGTGCCAGCAGTTTAATGGGGAAAGGCAATCAGCCCCAGCATTTT. Translated: CASSLMGKGNQPQHF. The chain uses TRBV28 and TRBJ1-5; D unresolved. V lost 2 bases to trimming and J lost 2 bases, with 10 bases between them. CDR1 is MDHEN, CDR2 SYDVKM, per germline. The CDR3 loop spans 15 amino acids.

This chain links TRBV20-1 with TRBJ2-3; D is undetermined. Germline CDR1 reads DFQATT; CDR2 reads SNEGSKA (reference sequence). Trimming shortened V by 3 bases and J by 1 base, and 8 bases separated the two germline ends. The CDR3 extends over 13 amino acids. The CDR3 region is CSARVSGTDTQYF. In DNA, the CDR3 is TGCAGTGCTAGGGTATCGGGCACAGATACGCAGTATTTT.